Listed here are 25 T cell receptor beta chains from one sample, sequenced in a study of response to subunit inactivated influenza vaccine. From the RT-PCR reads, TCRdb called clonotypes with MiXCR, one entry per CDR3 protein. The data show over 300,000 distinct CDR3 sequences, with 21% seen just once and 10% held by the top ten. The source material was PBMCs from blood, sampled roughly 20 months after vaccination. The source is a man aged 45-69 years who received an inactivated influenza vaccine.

In DNA, the CDR3 is TGTGCCAGCAGCTTAGCAGTTATCGGGGGTACTACGAATGAAAAACTGTTTTTT. Protein: CASSLAVIGGTTNEKLFF. The chain combines TRBV7-2 with TRBJ1-4; perhaps TRBD1 as D (5 bases). Trimming removed 0 bases at V and 5 bases at J, with 19 bases between. In germline, CDR1 is SGHTA, CDR2 FQGNSA. The CDR3 length is 18 residues.

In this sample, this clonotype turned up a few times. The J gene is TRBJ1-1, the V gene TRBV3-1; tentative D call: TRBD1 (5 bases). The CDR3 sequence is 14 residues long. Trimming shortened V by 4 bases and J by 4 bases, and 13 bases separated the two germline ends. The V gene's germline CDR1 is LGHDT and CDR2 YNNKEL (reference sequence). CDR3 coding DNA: TGTGCCAGCAGCCGGGCTCGGAGGGGCACTGAAGCTTTCTTT. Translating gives CASSRARRGTEAFF.

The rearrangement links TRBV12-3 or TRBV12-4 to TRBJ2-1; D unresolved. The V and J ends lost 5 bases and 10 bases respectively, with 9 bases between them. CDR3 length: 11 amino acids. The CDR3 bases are TGTGCCAGCAGTCTCCTCCCGGAGCAGTTCTTC. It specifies CASSLLPEQFF.

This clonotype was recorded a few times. The CDR3 DNA reads TGTGCCAGCAGCCAAAGTAGGGAGGGAACAGCCCTTAATGAAAAACTGTTTTTT. This codes for CASSQSREGTALNEKLFF. The chain carries TRBV14 and TRBJ1-4; D unclear. Germline values: CDR1 SGHDN, CDR2 FVKESK. The CDR3 totals 18 residues. Deletions cut 2 bases from V and 4 bases from J, with 20 bases between.

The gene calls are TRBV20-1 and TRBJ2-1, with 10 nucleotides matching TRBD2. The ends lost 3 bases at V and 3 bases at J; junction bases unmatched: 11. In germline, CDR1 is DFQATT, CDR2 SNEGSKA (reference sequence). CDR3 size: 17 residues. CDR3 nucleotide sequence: TGCAGTGCTAGGCAGACTAGCGGGCGGAGAGGCTACAATGAGCAGTTCTTC. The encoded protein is CSARQTSGRRGYNEQFF.

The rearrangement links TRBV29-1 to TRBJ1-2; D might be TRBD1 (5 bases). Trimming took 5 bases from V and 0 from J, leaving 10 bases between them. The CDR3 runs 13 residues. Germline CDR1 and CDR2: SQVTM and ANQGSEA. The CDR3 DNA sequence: TGCAGCGTTATCTGGGACGCTAACTATGGCTACACCTTC. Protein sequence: CSVIWDANYGYTF.

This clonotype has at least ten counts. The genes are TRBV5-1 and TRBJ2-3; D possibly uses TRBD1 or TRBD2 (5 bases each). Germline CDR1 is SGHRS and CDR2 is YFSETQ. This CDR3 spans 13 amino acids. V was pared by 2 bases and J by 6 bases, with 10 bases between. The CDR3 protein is CASSFNGDDTQYF. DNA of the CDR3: TGCGCCAGCAGCTTCAACGGGGACGATACGCAGTATTTT.

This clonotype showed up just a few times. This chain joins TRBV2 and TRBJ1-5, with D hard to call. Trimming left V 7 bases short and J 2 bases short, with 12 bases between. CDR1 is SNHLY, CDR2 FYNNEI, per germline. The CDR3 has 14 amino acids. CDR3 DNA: TGTGCCAGCAAAACTCGGACGGGCAATCAGCCCCAGCATTTT. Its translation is CASKTRTGNQPQHF.

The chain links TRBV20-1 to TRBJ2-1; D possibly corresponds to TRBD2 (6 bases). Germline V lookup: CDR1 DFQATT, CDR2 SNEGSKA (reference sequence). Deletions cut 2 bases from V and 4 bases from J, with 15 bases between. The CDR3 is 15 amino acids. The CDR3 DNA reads TGCAGTGCTAGAACTCTCCCGGGAGATTACAATGAGCAGTTCTTC. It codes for CSARTLPGDYNEQFF.

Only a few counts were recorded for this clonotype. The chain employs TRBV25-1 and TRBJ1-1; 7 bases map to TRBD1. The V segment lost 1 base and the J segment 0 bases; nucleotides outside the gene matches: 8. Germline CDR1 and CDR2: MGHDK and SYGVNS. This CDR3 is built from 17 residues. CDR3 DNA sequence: TGTGCCAGCAGTGAATTCGGAGGGGGCGATATGAACACTGAAGCTTTCTTT. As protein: CASSEFGGGDMNTEAFF.

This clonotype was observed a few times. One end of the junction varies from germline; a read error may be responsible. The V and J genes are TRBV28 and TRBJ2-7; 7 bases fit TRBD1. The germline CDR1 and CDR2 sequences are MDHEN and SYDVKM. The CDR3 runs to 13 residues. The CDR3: CASSSGQSYEQYF. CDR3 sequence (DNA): TGCGCCAGCAGCTCGGGACAGTCCTACGAGCAGTACTTC.

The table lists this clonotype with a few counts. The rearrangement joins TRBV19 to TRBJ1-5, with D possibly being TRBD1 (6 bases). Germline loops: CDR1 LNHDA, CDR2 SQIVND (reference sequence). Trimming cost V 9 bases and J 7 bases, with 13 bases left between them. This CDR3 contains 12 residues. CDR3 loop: CASQTGAQPQHF. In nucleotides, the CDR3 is TGTGCCAGCCAGACAGGAGCCCAGCCCCAGCATTTT.

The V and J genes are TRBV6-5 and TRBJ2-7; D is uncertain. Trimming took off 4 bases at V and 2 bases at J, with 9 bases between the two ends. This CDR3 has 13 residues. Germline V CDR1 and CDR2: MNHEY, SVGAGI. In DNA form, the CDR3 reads TGTGCCAGCAGTTTAGACCTAGCCTACGAGCAGTACTTC. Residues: CASSLDLAYEQYF.

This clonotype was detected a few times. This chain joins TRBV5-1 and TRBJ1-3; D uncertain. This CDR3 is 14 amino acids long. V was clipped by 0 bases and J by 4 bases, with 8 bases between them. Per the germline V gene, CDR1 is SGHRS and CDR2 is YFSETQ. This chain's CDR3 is CASSLAIGGNTIYF. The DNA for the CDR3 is TGCGCCAGCAGCTTGGCCATCGGGGGAAACACCATATATTTT.

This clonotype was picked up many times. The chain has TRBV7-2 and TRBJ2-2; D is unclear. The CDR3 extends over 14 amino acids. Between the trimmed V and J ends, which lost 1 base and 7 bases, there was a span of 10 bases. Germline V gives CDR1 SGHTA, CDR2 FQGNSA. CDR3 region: CASSLVRKGGELFF. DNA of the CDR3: TGTGCCAGCAGCTTAGTTCGAAAGGGCGGGGAGCTGTTTTTT.

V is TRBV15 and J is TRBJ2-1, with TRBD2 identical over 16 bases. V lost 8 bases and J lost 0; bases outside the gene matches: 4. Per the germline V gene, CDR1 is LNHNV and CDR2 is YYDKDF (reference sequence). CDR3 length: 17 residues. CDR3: CATRGTSGRVSYNEQFF. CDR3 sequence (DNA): TGTGCCACCCGCGGGACTAGCGGGAGGGTCTCCTACAATGAGCAGTTCTTC.

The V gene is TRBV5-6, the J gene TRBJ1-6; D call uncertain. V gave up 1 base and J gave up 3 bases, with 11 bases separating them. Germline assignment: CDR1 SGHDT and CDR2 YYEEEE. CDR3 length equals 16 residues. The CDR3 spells CASSLFSQVYNSPLHF. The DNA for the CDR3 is TGTGCCAGCAGCTTGTTTAGCCAGGTCTATAATTCACCCCTCCACTTT. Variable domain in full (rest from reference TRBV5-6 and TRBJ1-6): DAGVTQSPTHLIKTRGQQVTLRCSPKSGHDTVSWYQQALGQGPQFIFQYYEEEERQRGNFPDRFSGHQFPNYSSELNVNALLLGDSALYLCASSLFSQVYNSPLHFGNGTRLTVT.

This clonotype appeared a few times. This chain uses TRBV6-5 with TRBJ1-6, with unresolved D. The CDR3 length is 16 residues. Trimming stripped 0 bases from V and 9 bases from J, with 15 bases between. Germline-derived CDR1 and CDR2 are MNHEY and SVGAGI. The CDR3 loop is CASSYSRRHVTSPLHF. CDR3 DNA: TGTGCCAGCAGTTACTCGCGCAGGCATGTTACTTCACCCCTCCACTTT.

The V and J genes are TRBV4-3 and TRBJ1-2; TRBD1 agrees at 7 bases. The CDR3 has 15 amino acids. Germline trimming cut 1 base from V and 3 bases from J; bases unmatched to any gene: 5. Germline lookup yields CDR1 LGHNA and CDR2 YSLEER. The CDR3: CASSQGQGMDYGYTF. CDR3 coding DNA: TGCGCCAGCAGCCAAGGACAGGGCATGGACTATGGCTACACCTTC.

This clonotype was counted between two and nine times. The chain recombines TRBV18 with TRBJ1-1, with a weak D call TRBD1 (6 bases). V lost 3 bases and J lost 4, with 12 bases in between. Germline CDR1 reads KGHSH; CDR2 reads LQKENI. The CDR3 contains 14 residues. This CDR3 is CASSPPGEGTEAFF. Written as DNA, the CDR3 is TGTGCCAGCTCACCCCCAGGGGAGGGCACTGAAGCTTTCTTT.

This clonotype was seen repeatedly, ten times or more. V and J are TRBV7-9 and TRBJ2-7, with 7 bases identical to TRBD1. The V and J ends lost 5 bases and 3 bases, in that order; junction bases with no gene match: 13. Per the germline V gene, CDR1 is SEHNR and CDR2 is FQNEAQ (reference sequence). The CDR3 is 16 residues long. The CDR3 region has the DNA TGTGCCAGCAGCCCTCCCTATAGACAGGGTTTCTACGAGCAGTACTTC. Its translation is CASSPPYRQGFYEQYF.

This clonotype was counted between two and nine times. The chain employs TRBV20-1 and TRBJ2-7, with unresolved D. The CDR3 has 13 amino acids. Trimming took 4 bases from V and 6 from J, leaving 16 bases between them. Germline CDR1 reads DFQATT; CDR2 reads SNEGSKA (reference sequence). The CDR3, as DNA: TGCAGTGCTACATTGTCCTACGTCGGCGAGCAGTACTTC. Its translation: CSATLSYVGEQYF.

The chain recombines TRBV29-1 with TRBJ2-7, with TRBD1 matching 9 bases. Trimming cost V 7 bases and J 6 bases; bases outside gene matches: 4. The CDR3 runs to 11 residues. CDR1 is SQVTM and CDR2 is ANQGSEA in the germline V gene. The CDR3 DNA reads TGCAGCGCCCGACAGGGGGGCGAGCAGTACTTC. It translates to CSARQGGEQYF.

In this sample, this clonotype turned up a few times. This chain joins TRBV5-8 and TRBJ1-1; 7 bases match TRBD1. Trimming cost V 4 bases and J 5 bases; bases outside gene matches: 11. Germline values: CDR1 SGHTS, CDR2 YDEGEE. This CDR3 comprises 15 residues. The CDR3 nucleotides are TGTGCCAGCAGCGCCCAGGGACAGAGGGGAACTGAAGCTTTCTTT. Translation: CASSAQGQRGTEAFF.

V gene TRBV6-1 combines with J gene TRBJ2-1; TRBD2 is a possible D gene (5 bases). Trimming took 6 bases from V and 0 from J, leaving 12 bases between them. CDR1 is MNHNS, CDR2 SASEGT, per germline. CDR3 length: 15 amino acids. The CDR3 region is CASSRGLSSYNEQFF. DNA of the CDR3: TGTGCCAGCAGCCGTGGACTGTCCTCCTACAATGAGCAGTTCTTC.